This T cell receptor (beta chain) is from a study of identical twins. Study results and caveats: With abundant cord blood beta clonotypes, insertions were fewer; memory repertoires showed no such pattern.

For this clonotype: What it binds is not known.

The V gene lost 4 bases and the J gene lost 0 bases, with 7 bases spanning the gap. The CDR3 totals 15 residues. Germline lookup yields CDR1 LNHNV and CDR2 YYDKDF (reference sequence). TCRdb reanalysed the 5' RACE reads using MiXCR and keeps one entry per CDR3 protein. Among roughly 290,000 distinct CDR3 sequences listed, over 8.5% were seen once. The data also belong to a second study, concerning yellow fever vaccine responses in identical twins.

The chain combines TRBV15 with TRBJ2-6; D remains unclear. Sequencing input: CD8+ T cells sorted from blood. The sequence was obtained from a young woman in good health. This CDR3 reads CATSMTSSGANVLTF. The CDR3, as DNA: TGTGCCACCAGCATGACGAGCTCTGGGGCCAACGTCCTGACTTTC.